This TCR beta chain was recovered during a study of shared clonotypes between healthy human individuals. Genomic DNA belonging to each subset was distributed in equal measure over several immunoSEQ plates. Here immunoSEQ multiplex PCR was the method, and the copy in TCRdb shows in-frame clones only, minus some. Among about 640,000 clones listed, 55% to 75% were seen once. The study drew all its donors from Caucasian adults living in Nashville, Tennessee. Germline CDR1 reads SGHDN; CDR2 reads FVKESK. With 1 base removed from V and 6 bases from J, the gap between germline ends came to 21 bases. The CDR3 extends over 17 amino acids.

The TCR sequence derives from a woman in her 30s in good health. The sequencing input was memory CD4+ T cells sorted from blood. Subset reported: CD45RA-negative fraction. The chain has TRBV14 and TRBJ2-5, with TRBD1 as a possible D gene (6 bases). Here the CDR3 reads CASSQALLAQGRQTQYF. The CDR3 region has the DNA TGTGCCAGCAGCCAAGCCTTGCTAGCACAGGGAAGGCAGACCCAGTACTTC.